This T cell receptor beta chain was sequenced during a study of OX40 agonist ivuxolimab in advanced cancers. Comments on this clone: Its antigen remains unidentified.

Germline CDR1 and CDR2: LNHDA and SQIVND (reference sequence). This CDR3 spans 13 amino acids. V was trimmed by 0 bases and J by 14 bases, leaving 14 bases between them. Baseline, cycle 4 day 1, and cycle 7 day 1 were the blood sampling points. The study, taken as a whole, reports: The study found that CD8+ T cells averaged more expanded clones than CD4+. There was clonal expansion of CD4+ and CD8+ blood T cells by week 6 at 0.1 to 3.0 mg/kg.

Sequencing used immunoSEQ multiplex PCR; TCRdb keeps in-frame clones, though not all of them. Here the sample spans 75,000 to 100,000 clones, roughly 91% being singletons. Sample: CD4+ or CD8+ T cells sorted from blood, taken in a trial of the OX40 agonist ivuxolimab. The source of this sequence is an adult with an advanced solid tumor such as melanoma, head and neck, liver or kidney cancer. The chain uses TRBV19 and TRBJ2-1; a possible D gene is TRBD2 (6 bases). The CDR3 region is CASSIEGLPGEFF. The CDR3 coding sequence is TGTGCCAGTAGTATAGAAGGGTTACCGGGGGAGTTCTTC.